A single sample is the source of the 30 T cell receptor beta chains below, sequenced in a study of tumor T cells in aggressive B-cell lymphoma (TCRdb year 2017). Library preparation was by the immunoSEQ multiplex PCR assay. Imported from immuneACCESS, the table was reduced by TCRdb to in-frame sequences with V and J called. These copies leave out some clones; in studies compared against another copy, an unresolved V gene accounts for under half, and the cause of the remainder is not known. The sample profile shows roughly 1,600 clones; about nine tenths of them were found once. The ten top clones hold roughly 7% of the sample. Sample: tumor tissue. The receptor source for this set is an adult with diffuse large B cell lymphoma.

This chain uses TRBV2 with TRBJ1-4; D gene unclear. From germline, CDR1 is SNHLY and CDR2 FYNNEI. V lost 5 bases to trimming and J lost 8 bases, with 12 bases between them. This CDR3 comprises 13 residues. The CDR3 coding sequence is TGTGCCAGCAGTCCACGCCCGAGCGAAAAACTGTTTTTT. Its protein product is CASSPRPSEKLFF.

This chain uses TRBV5-1 with TRBJ2-7; 8 nucleotides agree with TRBD2. V was pared by 1 base and J by 6 bases, with 9 bases of the junction left unmatched. CDR1 and CDR2 from the germline V gene are SGHRS and YFSETQ. This CDR3 is built from 15 residues. The CDR3 DNA is TGCGCCAGCAGCTTGCCTGCAGGCCGGGGGGGCGAGCAGTACTTC. Protein product: CASSLPAGRGGEQYF.

This clone showed up just a few times. V and J are TRBV29-1 and TRBJ1-1, with 11 bases matching TRBD1. The CDR3 spans 14 residues. Germline-derived CDR1 and CDR2 are SQVTM and ANQGSEA. Germline trimming cut 6 bases from V and 5 bases from J; bases unmatched to any gene: 8. The CDR3 region has the DNA TGCAGCGTGGGGGACAGGGGGGGATGGACTGAAGCTTTCTTT. Translating it yields CSVGDRGGWTEAFF.

This chain's CDR3 is CATRNGLAGANTGELFF. For the CDR3, the DNA is TGTGCCACCAGGAACGGACTAGCGGGGGCGAACACCGGGGAGCTGTTTTTT. V gene TRBV15 combines with J gene TRBJ2-2, with TRBD2 matching 13 bases. Per the germline V gene, CDR1 is LNHNV and CDR2 is YYDKDF (reference sequence). This CDR3 region has 17 residues. V lost 6 bases, J lost 0 bases, and 4 bases stayed unmatched.

The chain combines TRBV11-2 with TRBJ2-7, with D unresolved. CDR1 and CDR2 from the germline V gene are SGHAT and FQNNGV. The CDR3 sequence is 14 residues long. Trimming pared 2 bases from V and 5 bases from J, leaving 13 bases between. CDR3 loop: CASSLSARSHEQYF. CDR3 in DNA: TGTGCCAGCAGCTTAAGCGCAAGGTCCCACGAGCAGTACTTC.

This chain uses TRBV6-6 with TRBJ1-1; D possibly corresponds to TRBD1 (5 bases). Per the germline V gene, CDR1 is MNHNY and CDR2 is SVGAGI (reference sequence). Trimming shortened V by 6 bases and J by 3 bases, and 11 bases separated the two germline ends. The CDR3 length is 13 residues. The CDR3 nucleotides read TGTGCCAGCAGCCCCCGGGGGGACACTGAAGCTTTCTTT. This codes for CASSPRGDTEAFF.

This chain uses TRBV19 with TRBJ1-5; D unresolved. The V end was cut by 8 bases, the J end by 2 bases, with 13 bases between. The CDR3 sequence is 14 residues long. Germline CDR1 reads LNHDA; CDR2 reads SQIVND (reference sequence). CDR3 loop: CASRSLAGNQPQHF. CDR3 in DNA: TGTGCCAGTCGGAGTCTGGCAGGCAATCAGCCCCAGCATTTT.

The table lists this clone with a count of one. The V call is TRBV5-1, the J call TRBJ2-3; TRBD2 agrees at 7 bases. J gave up 6 bases and V 1 base, and 8 bases lay outside the gene matches. Germline V gene sequence: CDR1 SGHRS, CDR2 YFSETQ. CDR3 length: 15 amino acids. CDR3 nucleotides: TGCGCCAGCAGCTTGCAGCGGGGCGACGAGGATACGCAGTATTTT. Protein product: CASSLQRGDEDTQYF.

J is TRBJ1-1 and V is TRBV6-6, with D perhaps TRBD1 (5 bases). Trimming pared 7 bases from V and 5 bases from J, leaving 8 bases between. The V gene's germline CDR1 is MNHNY and CDR2 SVGAGI (reference sequence). The CDR3 runs 11 residues. The CDR3 sequence: CASKPGTEAFF. The CDR3, as DNA: TGTGCCAGCAAACCAGGGACTGAAGCTTTCTTT.

This chain connects TRBV6-5 to TRBJ2-7; 7 nucleotides agree with TRBD1. V dropped 0 bases and J dropped 2; count of bases not matched to a gene: 1. CDR1 MNHEY and CDR2 SVGAGI come from the germline V gene. CDR3 length equals 14 residues. CDR3 sequence: CASSYSGGPYEQYF. Written as DNA, the CDR3 is TGTGCCAGCAGTTACTCAGGGGGCCCCTACGAGCAGTACTTC.

The CDR3 DNA reads TGCAGTGCAAGGAGTGACTATGGCTACACCTTC. The encoded protein is CSARSDYGYTF. The V and J genes are TRBV20-1 and TRBJ1-2; D unclear. The CDR3 contains 11 residues. The germline CDR1 and CDR2 sequences are DFQATT and SNEGSKA (reference sequence). V was pared by 6 bases and J by 3 bases, with 8 bases between.

The V gene is TRBV7-2, the J gene TRBJ1-4, with a possible D match to TRBD1 (5 bases). V lost 1 base and J 5 bases, leaving 14 bases between the germline ends. This CDR3 is built from 16 residues. Germline assignment: CDR1 SGHTA and CDR2 FQGNSA. CDR3 in amino acids: CASSLEPDRANEKLFF. CDR3 bases: TGTGCCAGCAGCTTAGAACCAGACAGAGCAAATGAAAAACTGTTTTTT.

To note about this clone: One junction end disagrees with the germline gene, perhaps due to a read error. Different DNA sequences within this sample yield the same CDR3. The CDR3 here is CASREAGRENTEAFF. As DNA, the CDR3 is TGTGCCAGTAGAGAGGCTGGGAGGGAGAACACCGAAGCTTTCTTT. This chain uses TRBV19 with TRBJ1-1; no definite D call. Germline values: CDR1 LNHDA, CDR2 SQIVND (reference sequence). The CDR3 has 15 amino acids.

The chain uses TRBV27 and TRBJ2-3; D unclear. V was clipped by 5 bases and J by 3 bases, with 12 bases between them. This CDR3 region has 14 residues. Germline values: CDR1 MNHEY, CDR2 SMNVEV (reference sequence). Here the CDR3 reads CASSQRLVTDTQYF. The CDR3 nucleotides read TGTGCCAGCAGTCAGAGACTTGTTACAGATACGCAGTATTTT.

This chain connects TRBV5-1 to TRBJ2-2, with 11 positions matching TRBD2. The CDR3 extends over 16 amino acids. V lost 3 bases and J lost 2; bases outside the gene matches: 3. CDR1 and CDR2 from the germline V gene are SGHRS and YFSETQ. The CDR3 DNA reads TGCGCCAGCAGCTCCGGACTAGCGGGCAACACCGGGGAGCTGTTTTTT. Protein sequence: CASSSGLAGNTGELFF.

The gene calls are TRBV4-1 and TRBJ2-5; 11 positions agree with TRBD2. Germline CDR1 reads MGHRA; CDR2 reads YSYEKL. This CDR3 is 16 amino acids long. After removal of 0 bases from V and 4 bases from J, the junction contained 4 bases not matched to a gene. The chain's CDR3 is CASSQDRLAGGETQYF. CDR3 coding DNA: TGCGCCAGCAGCCAAGATCGCCTAGCGGGGGGAGAGACCCAGTACTTC.

The V gene is TRBV13, the J gene TRBJ2-1, with a possible D match to TRBD1 (6 bases). CDR3 length: 17 amino acids. V was pared by 4 bases and J by 2 bases, with 18 bases between. Germline loops: CDR1 PRHDT, CDR2 FYEKMQ (reference sequence). CDR3 amino acids: CASSSLRGRGTYNEQFF. In DNA form, the CDR3 reads TGTGCCAGCAGCTCACTTCGCGGCAGGGGCACCTACAATGAGCAGTTCTTC.

The chain couples TRBV7-9 to TRBJ1-2; D might be TRBD1 (5 bases). V was trimmed by 3 bases and J by 8 bases, leaving 13 bases between them. This CDR3 comprises 13 residues. CDR1 and CDR2 (germline): SEHNR, FQNEAQ (reference sequence). The DNA for the CDR3 is TGTGCCAGCAGCTTCGTCGGGGGTGGCGGCTACACCTTC. Protein: CASSFVGGGGYTF.

This chain joins TRBV15 and TRBJ2-3; perhaps TRBD1 as D (6 bases). The CDR3 is made up of 14 amino acids. Germline values: CDR1 LNHNV, CDR2 YYDKDF (reference sequence). V lost 1 base, J lost 3 bases, and 8 bases lay in between. CDR3 nucleotide sequence: TGTGCCACCAGCAGAGGGGGACAAACAGATACGCAGTATTTT. Protein sequence: CATSRGGQTDTQYF.

The V call is TRBV5-1, the J call TRBJ2-5; 9 bases are shared with TRBD1. The CDR3 covers 17 residues. Per germline, CDR1 SGHRS and CDR2 YFSETQ. The trim removed 5 bases at V and 2 bases at J, leaving 13 bases unmatched. The CDR3 coding sequence is TGCGCCAGCAGGCGGACAGGGGCAAGGGGTCGGCAAGAGACCCAGTACTTC. It yields the protein CASRRTGARGRQETQYF.

The rearrangement joins TRBV6-5 to TRBJ2-3, with 7 nucleotides matching TRBD2. The germline gives CDR1 MNHEY, CDR2 SVGAGI. The junction had 7 bases not matched to a gene; V was cut back by 8 bases and J by 5 bases. There are 13 residues in the CDR3. For the CDR3, the DNA is TGTGCCAGCTCTGCGGGGGTGAGAGATACGCAGTATTTT. Translated: CASSAGVRDTQYF.

The V and J genes are TRBV11-2 and TRBJ2-5, with D possibly being TRBD1 (5 bases). V was clipped by 2 bases and J by 3 bases, with 7 bases between them. Germline CDR1 is SGHAT and CDR2 is FQNNGV. The CDR3 loop spans 13 amino acids. CDR3 DNA sequence: TGTGCCAGCAGCTTATTCAGGGAAGAGACCCAGTACTTC. Its protein product is CASSLFREETQYF. The whole variable domain, filled in from reference TRBV11-2 and TRBJ2-5, reads EAGVAQSPRYKIIEKRQSVAFWCNPISGHATLYWYQQILGQGPKLLIQFQNNGVVDDSQLPKDRFSAERLKGVDSTLKIQPAKLEDSAVYLCASSLFREETQYFGPGTRLLVL.

The CDR3, as DNA: TGTGCCATCAGTGAGGAAGATGCGTCGTTCACCGGGGAGCTGTTTTTT. Translated, it gives CAISEEDASFTGELFF. The chain uses TRBV10-3 and TRBJ2-2; D remains unclear. The CDR3 is 16 amino acids. Germline CDR1 reads ENHRY; CDR2 reads SYGVKD. V shed 2 bases and J shed 4 bases, with 14 bases lying between them.

The CDR3 nucleotides read TGTGCCAGCAGCTTAGGTCCGGGAAACAATCAGCCCCAGCATTTT. Translation: CASSLGPGNNQPQHF. The chain couples TRBV7-9 to TRBJ1-5; D is unresolved. The ends were cut back, 1 base at V and 3 bases at J, with 10 bases in the middle. CDR1 and CDR2 (germline): SEHNR, FQNEAQ (reference sequence). The CDR3 is made up of 15 amino acids.

CDR3 sequence reads: CASSQGHPRTGTIGYTF. As DNA, the CDR3 is TGTGCCAGCAGCCAAGGCCATCCGAGGACAGGGACTATTGGCTACACCTTC. The V and J genes are TRBV4-2 and TRBJ1-2; 8 positions match TRBD1. Germline V gene data show CDR1 as LGHNA and CDR2 as YNFKEQ. V lost 1 base to trimming and J lost 7 bases; unmatched junction nucleotides: 14. CDR3 length equals 17 residues.

The rearrangement uses TRBV11-2 and TRBJ1-5; 9 bases map to TRBD1. Germline CDR1 SGHAT, CDR2 FQNNGV. V dropped 5 bases and J dropped 4; count of bases not matched to a gene: 6. This CDR3 comprises 15 residues. The CDR3 protein is CASSPGQGPNQPQHF. The CDR3 DNA reads TGTGCCAGCAGCCCCGGACAGGGGCCAAATCAGCCCCAGCATTTT.

The chain uses TRBV11-2 and TRBJ2-2; no definite D call. Per the germline V gene, CDR1 is SGHAT and CDR2 is FQNNGV. The CDR3 totals 17 residues. Trimming took off 0 bases at V and 0 bases at J, with 11 bases between the two ends. The CDR3, as DNA: TGTGCCAGCAGCTTAGATCCAGGTCCTGCGAACACCGGGGAGCTGTTTTTT. It specifies CASSLDPGPANTGELFF.

The chain has TRBV9 and TRBJ1-1; TRBD1 might be the D (5 bases). V lost 0 bases and J 1 base, leaving 13 bases between the germline ends. Germline CDR1 and CDR2: SGDLS and YYNGEE. The CDR3 sequence is 16 residues long. The CDR3 spells CASSVATAGWNTEAFF. The CDR3 region has the DNA TGTGCCAGCAGCGTAGCTACGGCAGGGTGGAACACTGAAGCTTTCTTT.

The chain has TRBV19 and TRBJ2-7; TRBD2 matches 11 bases. The CDR3 is made up of 14 amino acids. V was pared by 5 bases and J by 3 bases, with 3 bases of the junction left unmatched. Germline CDR1 LNHDA, CDR2 SQIVND (reference sequence). The CDR3 protein is CASSSLAGGYEQYF. The CDR3 nucleotides read TGTGCCAGTAGTTCCCTAGCGGGGGGCTACGAGCAGTACTTC.

This clone was found once. The rearrangement joins TRBV14 to TRBJ2-7; D ambiguous. Germline assignment: CDR1 SGHDN and CDR2 FVKESK. CDR3 size: 12 residues. Trimming cost V 1 base and J 6 bases, with 7 bases left between them. In nucleotides, the CDR3 is TGTGCCAGCAGCCAAGGTGAGATCGAGCAGTACTTC. Translating gives CASSQGEIEQYF.